This TCR beta chain derives from a study of beta chain features in type 1 diabetes. Findings of the study overall: In every one of the four CD4+ subsets, TCRB CDR3s were moderately but significantly shorter in Type 1 diabetes patients. Naive, central memory and Treg TCRB repertoires seemed to resemble each other more closely in patients than they did in healthy donors.

Deletions cut 3 bases from V and 3 bases from J, with 11 bases between. The germline gives CDR1 SGDLS, CDR2 YYNGEE. This CDR3 is built from 14 residues. Expressed TCRB transcripts were sequenced because the isolated RNA had all been reverse transcribed beforehand. An average near 3.57 million reads came from naive, central memory and regulatory T cell samples. The method was immunoSEQ multiplex PCR; TCRdb's version includes in-frame clones alone and lacks a portion of them. The sample has around 150,000 clones; 7% to 9.5% are singletons. Sorted populations were all over 95% pure. This clone has only a few counts. The antigen remains unidentified.

The J gene is TRBJ2-3, the V gene TRBV9, with a weak D call TRBD1 (5 bases). Specimen: central memory CD4+ T cells from blood. This TCR was sampled from a woman aged 25 to 39 with type 1 diabetes. In nucleotides, the CDR3 is TGTGCCAGCAGCGCCACCAGGGAAACAGATACGCAGTATTTT. Residues: CASSATRETDTQYF.